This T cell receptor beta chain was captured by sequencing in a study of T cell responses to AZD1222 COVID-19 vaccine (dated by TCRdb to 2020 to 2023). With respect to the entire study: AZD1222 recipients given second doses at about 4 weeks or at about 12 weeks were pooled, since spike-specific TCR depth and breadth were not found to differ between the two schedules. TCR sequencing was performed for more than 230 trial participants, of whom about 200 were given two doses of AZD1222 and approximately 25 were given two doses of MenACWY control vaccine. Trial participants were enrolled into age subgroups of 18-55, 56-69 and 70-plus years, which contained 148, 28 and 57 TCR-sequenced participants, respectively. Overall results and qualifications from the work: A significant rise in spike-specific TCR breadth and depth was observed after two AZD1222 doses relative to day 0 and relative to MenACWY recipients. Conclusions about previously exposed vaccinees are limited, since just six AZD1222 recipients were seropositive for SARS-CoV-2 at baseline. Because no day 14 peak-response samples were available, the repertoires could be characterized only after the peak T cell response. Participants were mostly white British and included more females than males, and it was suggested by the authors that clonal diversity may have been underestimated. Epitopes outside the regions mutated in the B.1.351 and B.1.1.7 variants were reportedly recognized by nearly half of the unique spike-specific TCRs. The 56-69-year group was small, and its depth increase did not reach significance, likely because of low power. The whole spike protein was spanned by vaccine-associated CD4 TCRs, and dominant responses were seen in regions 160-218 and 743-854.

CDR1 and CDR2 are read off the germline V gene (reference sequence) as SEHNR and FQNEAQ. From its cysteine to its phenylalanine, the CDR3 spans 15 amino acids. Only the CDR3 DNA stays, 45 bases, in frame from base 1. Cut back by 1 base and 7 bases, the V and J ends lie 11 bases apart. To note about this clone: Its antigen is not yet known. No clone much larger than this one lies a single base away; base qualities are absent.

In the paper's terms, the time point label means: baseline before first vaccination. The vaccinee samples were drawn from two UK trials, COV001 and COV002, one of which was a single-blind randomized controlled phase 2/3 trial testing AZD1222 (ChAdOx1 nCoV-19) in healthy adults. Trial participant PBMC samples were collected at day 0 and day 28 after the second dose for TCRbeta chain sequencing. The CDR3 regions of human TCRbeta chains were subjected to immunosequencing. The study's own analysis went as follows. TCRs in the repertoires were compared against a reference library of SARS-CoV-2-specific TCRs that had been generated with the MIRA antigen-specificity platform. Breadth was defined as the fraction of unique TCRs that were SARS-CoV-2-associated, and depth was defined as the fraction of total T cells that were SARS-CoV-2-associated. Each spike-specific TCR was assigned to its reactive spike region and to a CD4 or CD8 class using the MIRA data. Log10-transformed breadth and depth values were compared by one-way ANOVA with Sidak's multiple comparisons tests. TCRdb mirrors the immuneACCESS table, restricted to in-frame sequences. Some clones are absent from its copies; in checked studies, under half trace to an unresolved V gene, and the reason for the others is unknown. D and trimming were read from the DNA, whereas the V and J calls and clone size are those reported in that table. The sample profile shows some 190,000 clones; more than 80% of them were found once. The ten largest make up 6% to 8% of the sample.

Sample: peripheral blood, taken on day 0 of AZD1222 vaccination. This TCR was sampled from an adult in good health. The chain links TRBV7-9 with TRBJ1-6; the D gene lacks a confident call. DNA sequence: TGTGCCAGCAGCTTAGTTTCGGGGTTCAATTCACCCCTCCACTTT. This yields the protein CASSLVSGFNSPLHF.